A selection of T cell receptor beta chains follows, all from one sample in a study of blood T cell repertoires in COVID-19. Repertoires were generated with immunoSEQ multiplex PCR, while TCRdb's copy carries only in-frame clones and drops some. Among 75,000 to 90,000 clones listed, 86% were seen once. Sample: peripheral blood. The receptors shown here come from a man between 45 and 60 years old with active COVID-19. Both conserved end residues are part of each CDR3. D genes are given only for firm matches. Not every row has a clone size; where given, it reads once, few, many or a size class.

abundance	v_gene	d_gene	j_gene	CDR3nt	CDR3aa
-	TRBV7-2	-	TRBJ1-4	TGTGCCAGCAGCTTAGTAACAGGGAGTGCAGAAAAACTGTTTTTT	CASSLVTGSAEKLFF
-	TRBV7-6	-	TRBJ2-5	TGTGCCAGCAGCCTCCACGGGGAGACCCAGTACTTC	CASSLHGETQYF
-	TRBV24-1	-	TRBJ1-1	TGTGCCACCACAGGAACGGAGAACACTGAAGCTTTCTTT	CATTGTENTEAFF
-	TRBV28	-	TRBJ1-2	TGTGCCACAAATACAGGCTATGGCTACACCTTC	CATNTGYGYTF
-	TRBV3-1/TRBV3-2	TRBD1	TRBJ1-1	TGTGCCAGCAGCCCGGGACAGGGTCGCACTGAAGCTTTCTTT	CASSPGQGRTEAFF
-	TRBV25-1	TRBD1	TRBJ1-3	TGTGCCAGCAGTGAATGGCCAGGGGGAAGCTCTGGAAACACCATATATTTT	CASSEWPGGSSGNTIYF
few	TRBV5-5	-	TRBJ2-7	TGTGCCAGCAGCATCATGGGGGGCGAGCAGTACTTC	CASSIMGGEQYF
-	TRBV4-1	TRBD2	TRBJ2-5	TGCGCCAGCAGCCAAACTAGCGGGGGTACAAGAGAGACCCAGTACTTC	CASSQTSGGTRETQYF
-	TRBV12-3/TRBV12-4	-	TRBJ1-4	TGTGCCAGCAGTTCGTATGAAAAACTGTTTTTT	CASSSYEKLFF
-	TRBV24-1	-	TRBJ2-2	TGTGCCACCAGTGATGACCCGGTGATAGCGCGGTCCGGGGAGCTGTTTTTT	CATSDDPVIARSGELFF
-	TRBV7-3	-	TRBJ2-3	TGTGCCAGCAGCCCCACCGGTGGCGGGGTAGATACGCAGTATTTT	CASSPTGGGVDTQYF
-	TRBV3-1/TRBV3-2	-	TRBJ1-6	TGTGCCAGCAGGCACCGGGACAATAATTCACCCCTCCACTTT	CASRHRDNNSPLHF
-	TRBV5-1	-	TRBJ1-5	TGCGCCAGCAGCTTGGGCAGCGGGGATCAGCCCCAGCATTTT	CASSLGSGDQPQHF
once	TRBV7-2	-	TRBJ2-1	TGTGCCAGCAGCTTAGAGGCTTGGGCGATTGCCAATGAGCAGTTCTTC	CASSLEAWAIANEQFF
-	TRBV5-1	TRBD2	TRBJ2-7	TGCGCCAGCAGCTTTGACATAGGAAGCGGGGGAGTCTCCTACGAGCAGTACTTC	CASSFDIGSGGVSYEQYF
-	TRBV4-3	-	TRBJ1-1	TGCGCCAGCAGCCGCCAAACAGGGAGCGGCACTGAAGCTTTCTTT	CASSRQTGSGTEAFF
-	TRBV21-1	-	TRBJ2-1	TGTGCCAGCAGCAGAGGAACTCTACCCCCACCGAGGGAGCAGTTCTTC	CASSRGTLPPPREQFF
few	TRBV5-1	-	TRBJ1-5	TGCGCCAGCAGCCCGGGGAGCGGTCAGCCCCAGCATTTT	CASSPGSGQPQHF
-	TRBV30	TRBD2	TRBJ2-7	TGTGCCTGGAGTGACCTAGCGGGAGGGCCTTACGAGCAGTACTTC	CAWSDLAGGPYEQYF
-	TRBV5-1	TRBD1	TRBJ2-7	TGCGCCAGCAGCTTGACAGGGGTCCTTGAGGACGAGCAGTACTTC	CASSLTGVLEDEQYF
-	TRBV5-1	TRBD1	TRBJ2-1	TGCGCCAGCAGCCCAATTCCGGGACAGGGCAATGAGCAGTTCTTC	CASSPIPGQGNEQFF
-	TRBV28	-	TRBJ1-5	TGTGCCAGCCTACAGGATCAGCCCCAGCATTTT	CASLQDQPQHF
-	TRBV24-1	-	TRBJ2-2	TGTGCCACCAGTGATGGTCAGGGAGGTCCCGGGGAGCTGTTTTTT	CATSDGQGGPGELFF
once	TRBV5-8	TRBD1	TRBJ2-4	TGTGCCAGCAGCCCTTGGGACGGGACAGCTAAAAACATTCAGTACTTC	CASSPWDGTAKNIQYF
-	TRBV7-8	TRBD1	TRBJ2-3	TGTGCCAGCAGCTACGAACCGGGACAGGGTTCACACAGGTATTTT	CASSYEPGQGSHRYF
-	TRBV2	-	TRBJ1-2	TGTGCCAGCCGGATCCGGGCGGGCAGTGGGAACTATGGCTACACCTTC	CASRIRAGSGNYGYTF
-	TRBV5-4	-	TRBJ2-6	TGTGCCAGCAGCTTCGACTCTCCCTCTGGGGCCAACGTCCTGACTTTC	CASSFDSPSGANVLTF
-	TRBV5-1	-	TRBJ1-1	TGCGCCAGCAGCTACACAGGGACGAACACTGAAGCTTTCTTT	CASSYTGTNTEAFF
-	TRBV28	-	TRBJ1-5	TGTGCCAGCAGTTTACGGGGAAATAGCAATCAGCCCCAGCATTTT	CASSLRGNSNQPQHF
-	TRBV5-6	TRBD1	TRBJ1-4	TGTGCCAGCAGCTTCGGGGGACAGATAAATGAAAAACTGTTTTTT	CASSFGGQINEKLFF
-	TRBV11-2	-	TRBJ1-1	TGTGCCAGCAGCTTAGATAGCGGGTGGGACACTGAAGCTTTCTTT	CASSLDSGWDTEAFF
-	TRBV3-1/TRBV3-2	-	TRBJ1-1	TGTGCCAGCAGCCAAGATGTGGAGGTGGGGAGGGCTTTCTTT	CASSQDVEVGRAFF
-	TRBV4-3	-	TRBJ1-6	TGCGCCAGCAGCCAAGATTACAGCAATTCACCCCTCCACTTT	CASSQDYSNSPLHF
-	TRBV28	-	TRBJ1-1	TGTGCCAGCAGTTTAAGGAGGCGAACTTTCTTT	CASSLRRRTFF
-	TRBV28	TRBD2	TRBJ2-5	TGTGCCAGCAGTCGGACCCCCAGCGGGACGGGTCAGTCAGAGACCCAGTACTTC	CASSRTPSGTGQSETQYF
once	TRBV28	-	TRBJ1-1	TGTGCCAGCAGTTTATTCCCGGGGGTAGCTTTCTTT	CASSLFPGVAFF
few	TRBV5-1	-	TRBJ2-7	TGCGCCAGCAGCACGGGCCCGGAGGGTCTCGAGCAGTACTTC	CASSTGPEGLEQYF
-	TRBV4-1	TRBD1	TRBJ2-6	TGCGCCAGCAGCCCGGGACAGGGGGCCTCTGGGGCCAACGTCCTGACTTTC	CASSPGQGASGANVLTF
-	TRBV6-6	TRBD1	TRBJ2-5	TGTGCCAGCGGTACAGGGGCGTCTAAGACCCAGTACTTC	CASGTGASKTQYF
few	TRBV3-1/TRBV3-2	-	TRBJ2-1	TGTGCCAGCAGCCAAGCTTGGACTGTCGACAATGAGCAGTTCTTC	CASSQAWTVDNEQFF
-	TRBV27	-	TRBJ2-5	TGTGCCAGCAGTTTACGCAGGGGAGAGACCCAGTACTTC	CASSLRRGETQYF
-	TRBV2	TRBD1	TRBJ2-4	TGTGCCAGCAGTAACTCGAATACAGGGGGCAAAAACATTCAGTACTTC	CASSNSNTGGKNIQYF
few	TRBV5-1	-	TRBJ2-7	TGCGCCAGCTCCTGGGCCCCCCAAGGGGGCTACGAGCAGTACTTC	CASSWAPQGGYEQYF
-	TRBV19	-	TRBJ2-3	TGTGCTAATTCTTCGTCCTACACAGATACGCAGTATTTT	CANSSSYTDTQYF
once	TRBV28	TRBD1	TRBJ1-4	TGTGCCAGCAGCCATGGGACAGGGGGAATAGGGAGTGAAAAACTGTTTTTT	CASSHGTGGIGSEKLFF
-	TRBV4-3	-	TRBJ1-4	TGCGCCAGCAGCTTCAGGGTGGGCGAAAAACTGTTTTTT	CASSFRVGEKLFF
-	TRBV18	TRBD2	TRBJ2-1	TGTGCCAGCTCACCCGGACTAGCGGACTACAATGAGCAGTTCTTC	CASSPGLADYNEQFF
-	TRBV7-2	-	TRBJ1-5	TGTGCCAGCAGCCCAGAGGGCGTGGTTAGTCAGCCCCAGCATTTT	CASSPEGVVSQPQHF
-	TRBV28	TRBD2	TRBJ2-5	TGTGCCAGCAGTTTTCAGGGACTAGCGGAAAACCAAGAGACCCAGTACTTC	CASSFQGLAENQETQYF
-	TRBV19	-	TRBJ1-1	TGTGCCAGCAGACCAGCCTCGGGGAACACTGAAGCTTTCTTT	CASRPASGNTEAFF
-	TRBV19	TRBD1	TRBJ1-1	TGTGCCAGTAGTATCCGGACAGGGGGGTTTTACACTGAAGCTTTCTTT	CASSIRTGGFYTEAFF
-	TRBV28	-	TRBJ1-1	TGTGCCAGTAATCCGGGACAAAAGGCTTTCTTT	CASNPGQKAFF
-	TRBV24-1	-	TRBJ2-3	TGTGCCACCACCCACACGTATACGCAGTATTTT	CATTHTYTQYF
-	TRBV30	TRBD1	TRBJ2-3	TGTGCCTGGAGGCCGGGACAGGGATTGGATACGCAGTATTTT	CAWRPGQGLDTQYF
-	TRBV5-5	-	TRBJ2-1	TGTGCCAGCAGCACCGAAAGCGGACCATACAATGAGCAGTTCTTC	CASSTESGPYNEQFF
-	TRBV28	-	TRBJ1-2	TGTGCCAGCAGTTTTGGGAGCCTTGGCTACACCTTC	CASSFGSLGYTF
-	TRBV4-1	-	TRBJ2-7	TGCGCCAGCAGCCAAGAAGACAGTACCTACGAGCAGTACTTC	CASSQEDSTYEQYF
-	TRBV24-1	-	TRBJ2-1	TGTGCCACCAGTGATCGACAGAAAGAGCAGTTCTTC	CATSDRQKEQFF